This T cell receptor (beta chain) emerged from a study of cytomegalovirus exposure and HLA in healthy donors. Study-level findings and limits: The investigators catalogued 164 TCR beta chains as cytomegalovirus-associated.

Sequencing was performed with immunoSEQ multiplex PCR; in TCRdb, only in-frame clones are kept and a portion is missing. The profile shows fewer than 75,000 clones, 95% of them singletons. This CDR3 is built from 14 residues. The germline V and J ends were trimmed by 4 bases and 4 bases, with 13 bases remaining between them. Per the germline V gene, CDR1 is LNHDA and CDR2 is SQIVND (reference sequence). Concerning this clone: Its antigen is unknown.

The sequencing sample was made of PBMCs. The chain employs TRBV19 and TRBJ1-1, with a possible D match to TRBD1 (6 bases). The source is a man aged 18 to 30 in good health and CMV-seronegative. In DNA form, the CDR3 reads TGTGCCAGTAGTACAGGACAGCTGACCACTGAAGCTTTCTTT. This codes for CASSTGQLTTEAFF.